A single sample is the source of the 3 T cell receptor beta chains below, sequenced in a study of T cell responses to AZD1222 COVID-19 vaccine. The data were produced by immunoSEQ multiplex PCR, yet TCRdb's version contains in-frame clones alone and is incomplete. This table holds more than 85,000 clones, more than 75% found once. The starting material was peripheral blood, obtained on day 0 of AZD1222 vaccination. These receptors all come from an adult in good health.

This sequence joins TRBV6-5 and TRBJ2-5, with D tentatively TRBD2 (6 bases). CDR1 is MNHEY, CDR2 SVGAGI, per germline. The CDR3 sequence is 12 residues long. V was shortened by 5 bases and J by 4 bases, with 8 bases between the two germline ends. The CDR3 sequence is CASSQGGETQYF. As DNA, the CDR3 is TGTGCCAGCAGTCAGGGAGGAGAGACCCAGTACTTC.

The V gene is TRBV5-5, the J gene TRBJ1-1; D uncertain. CDR1 SGHKS and CDR2 YYEKEE come from the germline V gene (reference sequence). Trimming removed 1 base at V and 5 bases at J, with 9 bases between. The CDR3 sequence is 13 residues long. The CDR3 loop is CASSLITGTEAFF. The CDR3 DNA reads as TGTGCCAGCAGCTTGATCACGGGGACTGAAGCTTTCTTT.

In DNA form, the CDR3 reads TGTGCCAGCAGTTATCCCGCCGGGACTTACACAGATACGCAGTATTTT. Protein sequence: CASSYPAGTYTDTQYF. V and J are TRBV6-2 or TRBV6-3 and TRBJ2-3; TRBD2 might be the D (6 bases). The CDR3 totals 16 residues. Germline CDR1 and CDR2: MNHEY and SVGEGT. Trimming left V 3 bases short and J 2 bases short, with 15 bases between.